This entry features one T cell receptor (beta chain) sequence. No antigen is known for it. These data are taken from a study of blood T cells in healthy people across ages. Overall study results and limits: Unsorted PBMC material precluded a definitive naive versus antigen-experienced comparison.

Total RNA was isolated from each sample in quantities of at least 6 micrograms. A second PCR, run for about 7 to 11 cycles, used a sample-barcoded 5' primer plus a J-beta primer mix. TCRdb reprocessed the 5' RACE reads with MiXCR, giving one entry per CDR3 protein. The repertoire holds approximately 790,000 distinct CDR3 sequences, around 62% seen once, with 25% to 35% in the top ten. Germline CDR1 reads SGHAT; CDR2 reads FQNNGV. The CDR3 totals 13 residues. The receptor comes from a man aged 25 to 40 in good health. The specimen sequenced was blood. The chain uses TRBV11-2 and TRBJ2-4; perhaps TRBD1 as D (5 bases). The J call is in doubt because the DNA end fits TRBJ2-5 better. The CDR3 here is CASSQTAQETQYF. As DNA, the CDR3 is TGTGCCAGCAGCCAGACAGCTCAAGAGACCCAGTACTTC.